The 19 T cell receptor beta chains below come from one sample, sequenced in a study of metastatic and nonmetastatic thyroid tumors. TCRdb re-called the PCR reads with MiXCR. The sample has about 20,000 clones; around 28% are singletons. No treatment had been given to any patient before thyroid surgery. The sample comprised blood. These receptors were collected from a female donor with papillary thyroid cancer or a benign thyroid nodule (not recorded which). Some clones in this sample may be carry-over from other donors' samples.

This clone has ten or more counts. This chain connects TRBV7-9 to TRBJ2-2; D not resolved. The CDR3 loop spans 14 amino acids. The germline V and J ends were trimmed by 8 bases and 1 base, with 11 bases remaining between them. Germline V CDR1 and CDR2: SEHNR, FQNEAQ (reference sequence). The CDR3 loop reads CASLVEKNTGELFF. As DNA, the CDR3 is TGTGCCAGCTTAGTGGAAAAGAACACCGGGGAGCTGTTTTTT.

In this sample, this clone turned up a few times. This may come from a read error, since a much larger clone is one base off. The chain couples TRBV7-6 to TRBJ2-1; no definite D call. Trimming cost V 3 bases and J 6 bases, with 3 bases left between them. The germline V gene encodes CDR1 SGHVS and CDR2 FNYEAQ. The CDR3 is made up of 11 amino acids. CDR3 coding DNA: TGTGCCAGCAGCTTCTGCAATGAGCAGTTCTTC. This encodes CASSFCNEQFF. Looking up the rest from reference TRBV7-6 and TRBJ2-1 gives the full variable domain: GAGVSQSPRYKVTKRGQDVALRCDPISGHVSLYWYRQALGQGPEFLTYFNYEAQQDKSGLPNDRFSAERPEGSISTLTIQRTEQRDSAMYRCASSFCNEQFFGPGTRLTVL.

The chain links TRBV20-1 to TRBJ2-3; 10 bases are shared with TRBD1. V lost 6 bases to trimming and J lost 4 bases; unmatched junction nucleotides: 7. CDR1 is DFQATT and CDR2 is SNEGSKA in the germline V gene (reference sequence). The CDR3 loop spans 14 amino acids. This chain's CDR3 is CSAQGTGAPDTQYF. The CDR3 DNA reads TGCAGTGCCCAAGGGACAGGGGCCCCAGATACGCAGTATTTT.

In this sample, this clone is medium-sized. The CDR3 bases are TGTGCCAGCAGTCCTCAGGGGGACCCGTACAATGAGCAGTTCTTC. It specifies CASSPQGDPYNEQFF. This chain joins TRBV6-2 or TRBV6-3 and TRBJ2-1; 7 nucleotides agree with TRBD1. Germline V CDR1 and CDR2: MNHEY, SVGEGT. The V gene end was trimmed by 5 bases and the J gene end by 4 bases; junction bases not matched to a gene: 8. CDR3 length: 15 residues.

This clone has just a few counts. This chain links TRBV15 with TRBJ2-1; D may be TRBD2 (6 bases). Germline CDR1 LNHNV, CDR2 YYDKDF (reference sequence). The CDR3 sequence is 14 residues long. Trimming removed 7 bases at V and 9 bases at J, with 19 bases between. The CDR3 nucleotides are TGTGCCACCATCATCCGGGACTCCGAGGGTGAGCAGTTCTTC. Translating it yields CATIIRDSEGEQFF.

This clone was observed once. The rearrangement uses TRBV10-1 and TRBJ2-7; tentatively, D is TRBD2 (5 bases). This CDR3 is 13 amino acids long. Germline loops: CDR1 WNHNN, CDR2 SYGVQD (reference sequence). V lost 0 bases and J 5 bases, leaving 8 bases between the germline ends. The CDR3 region has the DNA TGCGCCAGCAGTGAGTCTAGCGTCCACGAGCAGTACTTC. Translated: CASSESSVHEQYF.

This chain connects TRBV11-3 to TRBJ2-3; D remains unclear. CDR3 length equals 10 residues. Germline V gives CDR1 SGHNT, CDR2 YENEEA. The ends were cut back, 6 bases at V and 6 bases at J, with 4 bases in the middle. The CDR3: CASSLDTQYF. As DNA, the CDR3 is TGTGCCAGCAGTTTGGATACGCAGTATTTT.

This clone is medium-sized within its sample. One junction end does not reproduce the germline sequence, and a read error may be involved. The chain carries TRBV6-1 and TRBJ1-3; a possible D gene is TRBD1 (5 bases). This CDR3 region has 15 residues. CDR1 MNHNS and CDR2 SASEGT come from the germline V gene. As DNA, the CDR3 is TGTGCCAGCAGTGGGGCAGGGAGTTTAGTGCCAGTAGCCTTTTTT. Translating it yields CASSGAGSLVPVAFF.

V and J are TRBV7-8 and TRBJ1-1; TRBD1 aligns across 7 bases. This CDR3 has 12 residues. The V segment lost 6 bases and the J segment 11 bases; nucleotides outside the gene matches: 9. The germline V gene has CDR1 SGHVS and CDR2 FQNEAQ. CDR3 bases: TGTGCCAGCAGTTCTACCGGGACAGTTGCTTTCTTT. Its protein is CASSSTGTVAFF.

This clone was seen at least ten times. Other DNA sequences in this specimen translate into the identical CDR3. CDR3 sequence (DNA): TGCAGCGTTGGCGTTCACACTACGAACACTGAAGCTTTCTTT. It encodes CSVGVHTTNTEAFF. The V call is TRBV29-1, the J call TRBJ1-1; D is unclear. Germline V lookup: CDR1 SQVTM, CDR2 ANQGSEA. V shed 4 bases and J shed 1 base, with 13 bases lying between them. This CDR3 is 14 amino acids long. The full variable domain, its missing parts supplied by reference TRBV29-1 and TRBJ1-1, is SAVISQKPSRDICQRGTSLTIQCQVDSQVTMMFWYRQQPGQSLTLIATANQGSEATYESGFVIDKFPISRPNLTFSTLTVSNMSPEDSSIYLCSVGVHTTNTEAFFGQGTRLTVV.

In its sample, this clone ranks as medium-sized. The V and J genes are TRBV28 and TRBJ1-3, with 7 bases fitting TRBD1. The CDR3 is made up of 14 amino acids. V trimming: 5 bases; J trimming: 2 bases; junction bases outside the gene matches: 3. Germline V gene lookup returns CDR1 MDHEN and CDR2 SYDVKM. As DNA, the CDR3 is TGTGCCAGCAGTCGTCAGGGGGCTGGAAACACCATATATTTT. It translates to CASSRQGAGNTIYF.

The gene calls are TRBV6-1 and TRBJ1-6; D remains unclear. Germline CDR1 is MNHNS and CDR2 is SASEGT. V was clipped by 8 bases and J by 5 bases, with 13 bases between them. This CDR3 contains 14 residues. The CDR3 loop reads CASAGNRDNSPLHF. CDR3 nucleotides: TGTGCCAGCGCGGGAAATCGTGATAATTCACCCCTCCACTTT.

This clone turned up a few times. This chain connects TRBV6-1 to TRBJ2-3; D possibly corresponds to TRBD1 (6 bases). CDR3 size: 14 residues. Trimming left V 4 bases short and J 6 bases short, with 14 bases between. Germline values: CDR1 MNHNS, CDR2 SASEGT. The CDR3 protein is CASSGLYRVDTQYF. The DNA of the CDR3 is TGTGCCAGCAGTGGACTCTACAGGGTGGATACGCAGTATTTT.

The chain combines TRBV11-1 with TRBJ1-6; D remains ambiguous. Looked up from germline, CDR1 is SGHAT and CDR2 is FQDESV (reference sequence). The CDR3 consists of 16 residues. The V gene lost 1 base and the J gene lost 4 bases, with 11 bases spanning the gap. CDR3 residues: CASSLGAGFYNSPLHF. In nucleotides, the CDR3 is TGTGCCAGCAGCTTAGGCGCGGGGTTTTATAATTCACCCCTCCACTTT.

There are a few counts of this clone. The rearrangement joins TRBV6-1 to TRBJ1-6, with unresolved D. The V and J ends lost 1 base and 5 bases respectively, with 6 bases between them. This CDR3 is built from 14 residues. Germline-derived CDR1 and CDR2 are MNHNS and SASEGT. The CDR3 loop reads CASSEGRDNSPLHF. CDR3 DNA: TGTGCCAGCAGTGAAGGAAGAGATAATTCACCCCTCCACTTT.

DNA for the CDR3: TGTGCCAGCAGCAAACAGACGTCCGGGGAGCTGTTTTTT. Protein: CASSKQTSGELFF. This chain joins TRBV11-2 and TRBJ2-2; no firm D call. The CDR3 is 13 residues long. The germline V gene has CDR1 SGHAT and CDR2 FQNNGV. V was pared by 5 bases and J by 6 bases, with 10 bases between.

A few counts support this clone. The rearrangement uses TRBV2 and TRBJ2-3; unclear D gene. Trimming pared 5 bases from V and 3 bases from J, leaving 6 bases between. The germline gives CDR1 SNHLY, CDR2 FYNNEI. The CDR3 runs 12 residues. CDR3 protein: CASSTQTDTQYF. Written as DNA, the CDR3 is TGTGCCAGCAGTACACAGACAGATACGCAGTATTTT.

This clone has more than one count but fewer than ten. J is TRBJ1-2 and V is TRBV6-1; 8 bases are shared with TRBD1. With V trimmed by 2 bases and J by 4 bases, 6 bases remained unmatched. Germline-derived CDR1 and CDR2 are MNHNS and SASEGT. The CDR3 consists of 15 residues. The CDR3 protein is CASSELQGAGYGYTF. CDR3 DNA: TGTGCCAGCAGTGAACTTCAGGGGGCGGGCTATGGCTACACCTTC.

The chain links TRBV20-1 to TRBJ2-1; 8 bases line up with TRBD2. The V segment lost 6 bases and the J segment 1 base; nucleotides outside the gene matches: 8. The CDR3 is 15 amino acids. Germline values: CDR1 DFQATT, CDR2 SNEGSKA (reference sequence). The chain's CDR3 is CSASSSGRSYNEQFF. The CDR3 DNA reads as TGCAGTGCAAGCTCTAGCGGGCGGTCCTACAATGAGCAGTTCTTC.